The T cell receptor (beta chain) under discussion was sequenced for a study of Graves' ophthalmopathy and Graves' hyperthyroidism. Overall study findings and caveats: Both a roughly 65% sensitivity and an approximately 72% specificity characterized the model's predictions of ophthalmopathy progression.

Those donors who had ophthalmopathy presented with moderate-to-severe activity, a CAS of ≥3, a NOSPECS of ≥4 and a duration under 3 months. The diagnosis combined clinical symptoms, thyroxine, TRAb, thyroid ultrasound and orbital computed tomography scans. An approximately 10 ml volume of fresh peripheral blood provided the PBMCs. The CDR3 is 15 residues long. V lost 6 bases to trimming and J lost 6 bases, with 15 bases between them. CDR1 SGHAT and CDR2 FQNNGV come from the germline V gene. This clonotype appeared a few times. Its specificity is not known. TCR beta CDR3 amplification used RNA transcripts. Following a first-round RT-PCR that used HTBI primers, a second-round multiplex PCR was carried out. MiXCR was run by TCRdb on the multiplex PCR reads, yielding one entry per CDR3 protein. The sample shows 350,000 to 450,000 distinct CDR3 sequences, about 17% of them seen only once.

This clonotype originated in a woman under 30 with Graves' ophthalmopathy. This chain connects TRBV11-2 to TRBJ1-6, with D possibly TRBD1 on 5 matching bases. Specimen: peripheral blood. The CDR3 bases are TGTGCCAGCAGGATTGGGGGGATTCCTAATTCACCCCTCCACTTT. Translated, it gives CASRIGGIPNSPLHF.